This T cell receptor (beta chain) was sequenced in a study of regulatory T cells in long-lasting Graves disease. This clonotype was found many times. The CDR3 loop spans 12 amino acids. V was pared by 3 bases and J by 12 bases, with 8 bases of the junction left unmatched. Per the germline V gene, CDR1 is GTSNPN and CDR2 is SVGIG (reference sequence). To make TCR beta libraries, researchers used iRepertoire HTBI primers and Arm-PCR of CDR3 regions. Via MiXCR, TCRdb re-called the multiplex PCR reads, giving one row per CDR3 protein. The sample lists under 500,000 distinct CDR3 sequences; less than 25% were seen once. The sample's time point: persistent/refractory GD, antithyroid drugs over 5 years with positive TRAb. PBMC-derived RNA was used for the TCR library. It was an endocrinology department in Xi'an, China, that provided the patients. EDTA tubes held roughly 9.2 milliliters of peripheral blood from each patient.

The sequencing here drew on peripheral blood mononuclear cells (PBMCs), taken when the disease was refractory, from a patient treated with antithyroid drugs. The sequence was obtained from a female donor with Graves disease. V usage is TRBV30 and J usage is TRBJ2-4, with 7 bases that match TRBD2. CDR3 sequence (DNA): TGTGCCTGGAGCCCTGGGACTAACCATCAGTACTTC. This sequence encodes CAWSPGTNHQYF.